The 32 T cell receptor beta chains listed next were all sequenced from one sample in a study of control samples from healthy donors and cancer patients. TCRdb's table, derived via immunoSEQ multiplex PCR, lists solely in-frame clones and lacks some. Here the sample spans about 150,000 clones, approximately 90% being singletons. Source material: blood. The receptors come from a woman in her 30s in good health.

This chain connects TRBV21-1 to TRBJ1-5; the table names TRBD1, a call not compared with the DNA. TRBV21-1 is noted as a pseudogene. The CDR3 contains 19 residues. Here the CDR3 DNA reads TGTGCCAGCAGCAAAGAGGTCAGGGGACGCCCGTCTAGCAATCAGCCCCAGCATTTT. This encodes CASSKEVRGRPSSNQPQHF.

The chain employs TRBV7-8 and TRBJ2-4; TRBD2 might be the D (6 bases). In germline, CDR1 is SGHVS, CDR2 FQNEAQ. This CDR3 has 15 residues. Between the trimmed V and J ends, which lost 2 bases and 4 bases, there was a span of 12 bases. CDR3 nucleotide sequence: TGTGCCAGCAGCTTAATCGGGGGTAGTAAAAACATTCAGTACTTC. Translation: CASSLIGGSKNIQYF.

The gene calls are TRBV19 and TRBJ1-5; possibly TRBD1 for D (5 bases). The CDR3 totals 13 residues. Germline V CDR1 and CDR2: LNHDA, SQIVND (reference sequence). V dropped 6 bases and J dropped 3 bases, with 9 bases sitting between them. This CDR3 reads CASRWDSNQPQHF. CDR3 DNA: TGTGCCAGTAGATGGGACTCCAATCAGCCCCAGCATTTT.

This chain links TRBV2 with TRBJ1-1; maybe TRBD1 (5 bases). The V end was cut by 2 bases, the J end by 5 bases, with 12 bases between. CDR1 is SNHLY and CDR2 is FYNNEI in the germline V gene. The CDR3 spans 14 residues. Here the CDR3 DNA reads TGTGCCAGCAGTGAATATGGGGGGAGGACTGAAGCTTTCTTT. Residues: CASSEYGGRTEAFF.

This chain links TRBV24-1 with TRBJ2-2; 10 nucleotides align to TRBD2. The CDR3 totals 16 residues. Germline V gene data show CDR1 as KGHDR and CDR2 as SFDVKD. V shed 5 bases, J shed 1 base, and the junction held 3 bases outside the gene matches. The CDR3 nucleotides are TGTGCCACCAGTGGACCTAGCGGGAGGAACACCGGGGAGCTGTTTTTT. Translated: CATSGPSGRNTGELFF.

This chain connects TRBV10-3 to TRBJ2-5; D is uncertain. This CDR3 is built from 14 residues. CDR1 and CDR2 from the germline V gene are ENHRY and SYGVKD. V was cut by 4 bases and J by 2 bases, with 11 bases left in between. In DNA, the CDR3 is TGTGCCATCAGTGGGACCGTCGATCAAGAGACCCAGTACTTC. Translating it yields CAISGTVDQETQYF.

The chain has TRBV2 and TRBJ2-1; D remains unclear. V was clipped by 6 bases and J by 3 bases, with 6 bases between them. Per germline, CDR1 SNHLY and CDR2 FYNNEI. The CDR3 has 12 amino acids. CDR3 sequence reads: CASRSLYNEQFF. In DNA form, the CDR3 reads TGTGCCAGCAGGAGCCTCTACAATGAGCAGTTCTTC.

The CDR3: CASSWTFWPQYF. CDR3 nucleotide sequence: TGTGCCAGCAGTTGGACTTTTTGGCCCCAGTACTTC. The chain joins TRBV2 to TRBJ2-5; TRBD2 might be the D (5 bases). The CDR3 has 12 residues. CDR1 SNHLY and CDR2 FYNNEI come from the germline V gene. The V and J ends lost 5 bases and 9 bases respectively, with 13 bases between them.

The chain employs TRBV20-1 and TRBJ2-2; weak D call: TRBD1 (5 bases). Germline V gene data show CDR1 as DFQATT and CDR2 as SNEGSKA (reference sequence). V was cut by 3 bases and J by 1 base, with 9 bases left in between. The CDR3 extends over 14 amino acids. For the CDR3, the DNA is TGCAGTGCTAGTCGGCAGGGGAACACCGGGGAGCTGTTTTTT. The encoded protein is CSASRQGNTGELFF.

This clone was recorded only once. The chain employs TRBV29-1 and TRBJ2-7; TRBD1 is a possible D gene (5 bases). With 2 bases removed from V and 2 bases from J, the gap between germline ends came to 10 bases. Per germline, CDR1 SQVTM and CDR2 ANQGSEA. The CDR3 loop spans 13 amino acids. The CDR3 DNA reads as TGCAGCGTTGAAAGGGGCGGAACCTACGAGCAGTACTTC. It yields the protein CSVERGGTYEQYF.

V is TRBV11-2 and J is TRBJ2-3; 15 nucleotides match TRBD2. The CDR3 consists of 13 residues. V was pared by 1 base and J by 14 bases, with 1 base of the junction left unmatched. The germline V gene encodes CDR1 SGHAT and CDR2 FQNNGV. The CDR3 DNA reads as TGTGCCAGCAGCTTAGCGGGACTAGCGGGAGGGTATTTT. Amino acids: CASSLAGLAGGYF.

This chain joins TRBV4-1 and TRBJ2-1; 9 nucleotides agree with TRBD2. This CDR3 is 15 amino acids long. The germline V gene has CDR1 MGHRA and CDR2 YSYEKL. The V gene end was trimmed by 4 bases and the J gene end by 9 bases; junction bases not matched to a gene: 10. The CDR3 region has the DNA TGCGCCAGCAGCCCTTGGGCTAGCGGGACGGTTGAGCAGTTCTTC. Its protein is CASSPWASGTVEQFF.

V usage is TRBV2 and J usage is TRBJ1-2; D remains ambiguous. The V and J ends lost 0 bases and 4 bases respectively, with 15 bases between them. The CDR3 spans 16 residues. Germline CDR1 reads SNHLY; CDR2 reads FYNNEI. CDR3 in amino acids: CASSEALFGRPYGYTF. The CDR3 DNA reads TGTGCCAGCAGTGAAGCGCTATTCGGCAGACCCTATGGCTACACCTTC.

This rearrangement joins TRBV1 to TRBJ2-2; TRBD1 is the table's D call, not checked against the DNA. TRBV1 is labeled a pseudogene. The CDR3 covers 15 residues. The CDR3 reads CTSSPGQGRTGELFF. The CDR3 DNA reads as TGCACCAGCAGCCCGGGGCAGGGGAGAACCGGGGAGCTGTTTTTT.

This clone appeared once. The chain employs TRBV6-1 and TRBJ2-5; D remains unclear. Between the trimmed V and J ends, which lost 1 base and 5 bases, there was a span of 8 bases. The length of the CDR3 is 13 residues. Germline V gene data show CDR1 as MNHNS and CDR2 as SASEGT. CDR3 sequence reads: CASSEGPNETQYF. CDR3 coding DNA: TGTGCCAGCAGTGAAGGTCCGAACGAGACCCAGTACTTC.

This chain connects TRBV27 to TRBJ2-1; weak D call: TRBD2 (5 bases). The V end was cut by 6 bases, the J end by 0 bases, with 6 bases between. In germline, CDR1 is MNHEY, CDR2 SMNVEV (reference sequence). The CDR3 loop spans 13 amino acids. CDR3 amino acids: CASSGVSYNEQFF. In DNA, the CDR3 is TGTGCCAGCAGCGGGGTCTCCTACAATGAGCAGTTCTTC.

The chain links TRBV30 to TRBJ1-2; TRBD1 agrees at 8 bases. The V gene end was trimmed by 6 bases and the J gene end by 4 bases; junction bases not matched to a gene: 10. The CDR3 totals 14 residues. Germline loops: CDR1 GTSNPN, CDR2 SVGIG (reference sequence). The CDR3 DNA sequence: TGTGCCTGCCTACGCAGGGGGCAGCCCTATGGCTACACCTTC. Translated, it gives CACLRRGQPYGYTF. Full variable domain (outside the CDR3, taken from reference TRBV30 and TRBJ1-2): SQTIHQWPATLVQPVGSPLSLECTVEGTSNPNLYWYRQAAGRGLQLLFYSVGIGQISSEVPQNLSASRPQDRQFILSSKKLLLSDSGFYLCACLRRGQPYGYTFGSGTRLTVV.

The chain recombines TRBV4-1 with TRBJ2-1; 12 nucleotides align to TRBD2. Germline values: CDR1 MGHRA, CDR2 YSYEKL. V lost 1 base, J lost 4 bases, and 5 bases stayed unmatched. The CDR3 sequence is 17 residues long. CDR3 residues: CASSQGGLAGPYNEQFF. CDR3 bases: TGCGCCAGCAGCCAAGGCGGACTAGCGGGACCTTACAATGAGCAGTTCTTC.

V and J are TRBV30 and TRBJ2-2; D remains ambiguous. CDR3 length equals 11 residues. V was cut by 2 bases and J by 6 bases, with 4 bases left in between. Per germline, CDR1 GTSNPN and CDR2 SVGIG (reference sequence). The CDR3 bases are TGTGCCTGGAGTTGGGCCGGGGAGCTGTTTTTT. This sequence encodes CAWSWAGELFF.

This clone has just a few counts. The V gene is TRBV5-1, the J gene TRBJ2-1; tentative D call: TRBD2 (6 bases). This CDR3 has 15 residues. The V gene lost 1 base and the J gene lost 9 bases, with 17 bases spanning the gap. Germline assignment: CDR1 SGHRS and CDR2 YFSETQ. CDR3 sequence (DNA): TGCGCCAGCAGCTTGTTGACGGGAGAGCTCGGTGAGCAGTTCTTC. Amino acid sequence: CASSLLTGELGEQFF.

The chain recombines TRBV3-1 (or the pseudogene TRBV3-2) with TRBJ2-1; D is perhaps TRBD2 (5 bases). V was pared by 3 bases and J by 13 bases, with 19 bases between. Germline V gene sequence: CDR1 LGHDT, CDR2 YNNKEL (reference sequence). This CDR3 contains 14 residues. The CDR3 nucleotides read TGTGCCAGCAGCCACGAGAGCGGATCACCTCTCCAGTTCTTC. This sequence encodes CASSHESGSPLQFF.

The DNA for the CDR3 is TGTGCCAGCAGCCCAATGGACAGGGGCAATGAGCAGTTCTTC. Its protein product is CASSPMDRGNEQFF. The chain combines TRBV27 with TRBJ2-1, with 9 bases that match TRBD1. This CDR3 is built from 14 residues. CDR1 MNHEY and CDR2 SMNVEV come from the germline V gene (reference sequence). V lost 6 bases and J lost 6; bases outside the gene matches: 6.

CDR3 sequence (DNA): TGTGCCATCAGTGACAGAGACACGAGCACAGATACGCAGTATTTT. Translating gives CAISDRDTSTDTQYF. V gene TRBV10-3 combines with J gene TRBJ2-3; D is undetermined. Germline values: CDR1 ENHRY, CDR2 SYGVKD. The V gene lost 3 bases and the J gene lost 0 bases, with 10 bases spanning the gap. The CDR3 sequence is 15 residues long.

The chain joins TRBV4-1 to TRBJ2-7; no firm D call. V gave up 0 bases and J gave up 0 bases, with 15 bases separating them. Per germline, CDR1 MGHRA and CDR2 YSYEKL. There are 17 residues in the CDR3. The CDR3 sequence: CASSQDWTVVISYEQYF. CDR3 DNA sequence: TGCGCCAGCAGCCAAGATTGGACGGTGGTCATCTCCTACGAGCAGTACTTC.

V is TRBV7-2 and J is TRBJ2-2; TRBD1 might be the D (6 bases). This CDR3 is built from 16 residues. Per germline, CDR1 SGHTA and CDR2 FQGNSA. V lost 5 bases and J lost 0, with 13 bases in between. The CDR3, as DNA: TGTGCCAGCAGCCCTACGGGGACAACGAACACCGGGGAGCTGTTTTTT. As protein: CASSPTGTTNTGELFF.

The chain uses TRBV28 and TRBJ1-2, with D maybe TRBD1 (5 bases). This CDR3 has 11 residues. The germline V and J ends were trimmed by 4 bases and 14 bases, with 14 bases remaining between them. Germline values: CDR1 MDHEN, CDR2 SYDVKM. This CDR3 reads CASSSDGAVTF. In DNA form, the CDR3 reads TGTGCCAGCAGTTCGGACGGGGCGGTGACCTTC.

The chain couples TRBV5-1 to TRBJ2-3; TRBD1 matches 9 bases. Germline assignment: CDR1 SGHRS and CDR2 YFSETQ. The length of the CDR3 is 16 residues. V gave up 4 bases and J gave up 0 bases; unmatched junction bases: 6. This chain's CDR3 is CASSLGQGTSTDTQYF. In nucleotides, the CDR3 is TGCGCCAGCAGCCTTGGACAGGGGACTAGCACAGATACGCAGTATTTT.

Concerning this clone itself: Mismatch with germline at one junction end may stem from a read error. V usage is TRBV19 and J usage is TRBJ2-7; TRBD2 matches at 10 bases. The CDR3 is 13 residues long. CDR1 and CDR2 from the germline V gene are LNHDA and SQIVND (reference sequence). The chain's CDR3 is CASSSGRTYEQYF. DNA for the CDR3: TGTGCCAGCAGTAGCGGGAGGACCTACGAGCAGTACTTC.

This sequence joins TRBV7-9 and TRBJ2-5, with 7 bases matching TRBD2. Germline V lookup: CDR1 SEHNR, CDR2 FQNEAQ (reference sequence). The length of the CDR3 is 15 residues. Germline trimming cut 4 bases from V and 1 base from J; bases unmatched to any gene: 6. The DNA for the CDR3 is TGTGCCAGCAGCTGGGGACTACTTCTCCAAGAGACCCAGTACTTC. Translated: CASSWGLLLQETQYF. Based on the CDR3 plus reference TRBV7-9 and TRBJ2-5, the full variable domain is DTGVSQNPRHKITKRGQNVTFRCDPISEHNRLYWYRQTLGQGPEFLTYFQNEAQLEKSRLLSDRFSAERPKGSFSTLEIQRTEQGDSAMYLCASSWGLLLQETQYFGPGTRLLVL.

The chain couples TRBV18 to TRBJ2-7; unclear D gene. Trimming stripped 0 bases from V and 2 bases from J, with 11 bases between. Germline CDR1 and CDR2: KGHSH and LQKENI. The CDR3 length is 15 residues. CDR3 in DNA: TGTGCCAGCTCACCACCGGTGCGGTACACCTACGAGCAGTACTTC. Amino acid sequence: CASSPPVRYTYEQYF.

CDR3 in amino acids: CASGLRWNEQFF. CDR3 nucleotide sequence: TGTGCTAGTGGTTTGAGGTGGAATGAGCAGTTCTTC. The rearrangement joins TRBV12-5 to TRBJ2-1; D remains unclear. The CDR3 is 12 residues long. Germline V gives CDR1 LGHNT, CDR2 FRNRAP. Trimming took 2 bases from V and 7 from J, leaving 6 bases between them.

This chain connects TRBV7-3 to TRBJ2-2; the D gene is possibly TRBD1 (5 bases). The CDR3 is 15 amino acids. V lost 5 bases, J lost 0 bases, and 10 bases lay in between. Germline lookup yields CDR1 SGHTA and CDR2 FQGTGA. CDR3 sequence: CASSPRTTNTGELFF. In DNA, the CDR3 is TGTGCCAGCAGCCCCCGGACAACGAACACCGGGGAGCTGTTTTTT.